This T cell receptor beta chain appears in the sequencing data of a study of cytomegalovirus exposure and HLA in healthy donors. Concerning this clone: Its antigen remains unidentified.

Points from the study as a whole: CMV serostatus alone was available as immune exposure information. HLA restriction was apparent for most CMV-associated TCR beta chains in a later analysis.

The CDR3 covers 10 residues. Trimming took 7 bases from V and 4 from J, leaving 7 bases between them. From germline, CDR1 is SQVTM and CDR2 ANQGSEA. The PCR was carried out with 60 Vbeta primers and 13 Jbeta primers. Data came from immunoSEQ multiplex PCR; TCRdb stores just in-frame clones and leaves some out. The data contain about 140,000 clones, 88% of them seen just once; the ten biggest clones take up roughly 0.5%. Donors in the study were healthy people who gave bone marrow. The receptor's source is a woman aged 40 to 50 in good health and CMV-seronegative. The chain links TRBV29-1 to TRBJ1-2, with unresolved D. Sequenced sample: PBMCs. This CDR3 reads CSAGSYGYTF. Written as DNA, the CDR3 is TGCAGCGCAGGCTCCTATGGCTACACCTTC. The complete variable domain, with remaining parts taken from reference TRBV29-1 and TRBJ1-2, reads SAVISQKPSRDICQRGTSLTIQCQVDSQVTMMFWYRQQPGQSLTLIATANQGSEATYESGFVIDKFPISRPNLTFSTLTVSNMSPEDSSIYLCSAGSYGYTFGSGTRLTVV.